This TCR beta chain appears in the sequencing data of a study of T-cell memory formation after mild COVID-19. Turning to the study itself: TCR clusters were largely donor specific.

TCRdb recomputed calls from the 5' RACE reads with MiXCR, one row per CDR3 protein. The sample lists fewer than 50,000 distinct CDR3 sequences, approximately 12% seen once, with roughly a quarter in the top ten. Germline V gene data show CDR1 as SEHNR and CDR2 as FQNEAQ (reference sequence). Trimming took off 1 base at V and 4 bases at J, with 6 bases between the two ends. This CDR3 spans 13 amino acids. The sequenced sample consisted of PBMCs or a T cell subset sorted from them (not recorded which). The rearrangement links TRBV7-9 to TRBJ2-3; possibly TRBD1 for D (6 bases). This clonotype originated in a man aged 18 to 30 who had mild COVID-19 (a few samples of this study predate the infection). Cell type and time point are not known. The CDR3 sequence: CASSLGGPDTQYF. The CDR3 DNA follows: TGTGCCAGCAGCTTAGGGGGGCCAGATACGCAGTATTTT.